Shown below are 6 T cell receptor beta chains from a single sample sequenced in a study of metastatic and nonmetastatic thyroid tumors. TCRdb ran MiXCR on the PCR reads. The sample lists around 7,500 clones; around 38% were seen once. Until they underwent thyroid surgery, no patient had received any treatment. Sequenced material: tumor tissue. The source is a female donor with papillary thyroid cancer or a benign thyroid nodule (not recorded which). Some clones in this sample may be carry-over from other donors' samples.

The rearrangement uses TRBV6-2 or TRBV6-3 and TRBJ1-6; D may be TRBD1 (5 bases). Per germline, CDR1 MNHEY and CDR2 SVGEGT. V was clipped by 7 bases and J by 7 bases, with 14 bases between them. The CDR3 extends over 14 amino acids. The CDR3 DNA is TGTGCCAGCAAGGCCGGGACCTCAAATTCACCCCTCCACTTT. Residues: CASKAGTSNSPLHF.

In its sample, this clone is medium-sized (0.01 to 0.1%). This chain joins TRBV6-1 and TRBJ2-1; 8 bases are a match to TRBD2. Trimming cost V 5 bases and J 9 bases; bases outside gene matches: 12. Per the germline V gene, CDR1 is MNHNS and CDR2 is SASEGT. The CDR3 is 15 amino acids. The CDR3 loop is CASSPFARTSSEQFF. CDR3 nucleotides: TGTGCCAGCAGTCCTTTCGCGAGGACTAGCAGTGAGCAGTTCTTC.

The genes are TRBV5-6 and TRBJ2-2; D is uncertain. This CDR3 is 14 amino acids long. CDR1 SGHDT and CDR2 YYEEEE come from the germline V gene. V was trimmed by 6 bases and J by 9 bases, leaving 18 bases between them. In DNA, the CDR3 is TGTGCCAGCAAGAAGGACCCCTCGGCCTGGGAGCTGTTTTTT. It encodes CASKKDPSAWELFF.

The chain couples TRBV3-1 to TRBJ2-7; the match to TRBD2 covers 8 bases. There are 19 residues in the CDR3. Trimming took 0 bases from V and 0 from J; bases not matched to a gene: 13. In germline, CDR1 is LGHDT, CDR2 YNNKEL (reference sequence). The CDR3, as DNA: TGTGCCAGCAGCCAAGATCCCCTGGGTTCTAGCGGGCCCTCCTACGAGCAGTACTTC. Its translation is CASSQDPLGSSGPSYEQYF.

There are a few counts of this clone. A much more abundant neighbour one base away suggests this may be a read error. The rearrangement joins TRBV20-1 to TRBJ2-7; tentatively, D is TRBD1 (6 bases). Trimming took 6 bases from V and 5 from J, leaving 20 bases between them. Germline loops: CDR1 DFQATT, CDR2 SNEGSKA (reference sequence). The CDR3 contains 14 residues. The CDR3 is CSANEGHQYHEQYF. CDR3 coding DNA: TGCAGTGCAAACGAGGGACACCAGTACCACGAGCAGTACTTC.

This clone is medium-sized by share. The chain combines TRBV29-1 with TRBJ2-7; 9 nucleotides line up with TRBD2. Germline lookup yields CDR1 SQVTM and CDR2 ANQGSEA. The CDR3 loop spans 13 amino acids. The V gene end was trimmed by 0 bases and the J gene end by 11 bases; junction bases not matched to a gene: 8. CDR3 protein: CSVEDRVKREEYF. The CDR3 DNA reads TGCAGCGTTGAAGATCGAGTTAAGCGGGAGGAGTACTTC.